A selection of T cell receptor beta chains follows, all from one sample in a study of Graves' ophthalmopathy and Graves' hyperthyroidism. TCRdb passed the multiplex PCR reads through MiXCR, listing each CDR3 protein once. The top ten hold more than 8.5% of the sample, which has approximately 500,000 distinct CDR3 sequences, around an eighth seen once. The sequencing input was blood. These receptors originate from a woman younger than 45 with Graves' ophthalmopathy. Each CDR3 is given with its conserved first and last residue. The D gene is left open where the match is weak. Some rows mark clone size as missing; the rest say once, few, many or name a class of expanded clone.

TRBV6-5	TRBJ1-3	NA	many	11	CASSYSRPIYF	TGTGCCAGCAGTTACTCGAGGCCCATATATTTT
TRBV19	TRBJ1-6	NA	many	14	CASNSGGSRSPLHF	TGTGCCAGTAACTCCGGAGGGAGTCGTTCACCCCTCCACTTT
TRBV6-4	TRBJ1-2	TRBD1	many	14	CASFRDRVMGGYTF	TGTGCCAGCTTTCGTGACAGGGTAATGGGGGGCTACACCTTC
TRBV28	TRBJ1-5	NA	many	16	CASSFRLGISNQPQHF	TGTGCCAGCAGTTTTCGTCTGGGTATTAGCAATCAGCCCCAGCATTTT
TRBV6-5	TRBJ1-3	NA	many	15	CASSYRRERGNTIYF	TGTGCCAGCAGTTATCGGCGCGAGAGGGGAAACACCATATATTTT
TRBV28	TRBJ1-1	NA	many	14	CASSFGTWNTEAFF	TGTGCCAGCAGTTTTGGAACCTGGAACACTGAAGCTTTCTTT
TRBV27	TRBJ2-7	NA	many	14	CASSLGGRGYEQYF	TGTGCCAGCAGTTTAGGGGGAAGAGGCTACGAGCAGTACTTC
TRBV11-2	TRBJ2-7	NA	many	14	CASSLVDPAYEQYF	TGTGCCAGCAGCTTAGTGGACCCAGCCTACGAGCAGTACTTC
TRBV24-1	TRBJ1-1	NA	many	13	CATSGRGNTEAFF	TGTGCCACCAGTGGAAGAGGGAACACTGAAGCTTTCTTT
TRBV5-1	TRBJ2-2	TRBD1	NA	16	CASSERGTAVTGELFF	TGCGCCAGCAGCGAGAGGGGGACAGCCGTAACCGGGGAGCTGTTTTTT